The TCR beta chain under discussion was sequenced for a study of spatial heterogeneity in lung cancer. Study at large: Alpha-chain sequences were consistently detected in smaller numbers than beta-chain sequences. The average appearance count of each unique TCR and UMI combination in raw reads was more than 9.5.

The V segment lost 3 bases and the J segment 2 bases; nucleotides outside the gene matches: 8. Germline CDR1 reads SGHAT; CDR2 reads FQNNGV. The CDR3 consists of 16 residues. TCRdb used MiXCR to reprocess the 5' RACE reads, holding one entry per CDR3 protein. Here the sample spans about 21,000 distinct CDR3 sequences, about 4.5% being singletons. This clonotype was detected many times. Its target is unknown. Overall study results and limits: Expanded tumor TCRs that were ubiquitous appeared in blood more at resection than follow-up.

Noted time point: sample taken at primary tumor resection. Whole RNA, isolated from tumor, nontumor lung or frozen PBMC, was sequenced without prior sorting. The rearrangement joins TRBV11-2 to TRBJ2-3; 7 bases match TRBD2. The TCR comes from a male donor with early-stage non-small cell lung cancer. The sequenced sample was PBMCs, obtained at surgery. The CDR3 spells CASSLGLPMFTDTQYF. As DNA, the CDR3 is TGTGCCAGCAGCTTGGGACTACCCATGTTCACAGATACGCAGTATTTT.